This T cell receptor beta chain was obtained from a study of blood T cell repertoires in COVID-19. Profiling relied on immunoSEQ multiplex PCR, and the TCRdb table lists in-frame clones only, not all of them. This sample has under 250,000 clones, with about 82% found just once. Germline V gives CDR1 LNHDA, CDR2 SQIVND (reference sequence). There are 15 residues in the CDR3. Trimming stripped 3 bases from V and 5 bases from J, with 14 bases between. This clone was seen a few times. Sequencing was carried out using peripheral blood. The clonotype originates from a woman aged 55-70 years with active or convalescent COVID-19. This chain links TRBV19 with TRBJ1-5; maybe TRBD1 (5 bases). The CDR3, as DNA: TGTGCCAGTAGTATGGCAGGGTTAAGAGATCAGCCCCAGCATTTT. Translated, it gives CASSMAGLRDQPQHF.